Below, 30 T cell receptor beta chains from the same sample are listed, as sequenced in a study of cytomegalovirus exposure and HLA in healthy donors (TCRdb year 2017). Receptor libraries were prepared by the immunoSEQ multiplex PCR assay. For the multiplex PCR, a mixture combining 60 forward primers for TCR Vbeta segments and 13 reverse primers for TCR Jbeta segments was used. The immuneACCESS repertoire file appears here via TCRdb, limited to in-frame rearrangements. These files lack a portion of the clones; in checked studies, under half of the deficit traces to unresolved V genes, and the cause of the others is not known. The sample table contains approximately 140,000 clones; only one count was recorded for roughly 77% of them. 3.5% of the sample rests with the top ten. Material: PBMCs. These receptors all stem from a human donor in good health.

This chain uses TRBV5-4 with TRBJ2-7; D is perhaps TRBD1 (5 bases). V was trimmed by 1 base and J by 5 bases, leaving 10 bases between them. Germline V lookup: CDR1 SGHNT, CDR2 YYREEE (reference sequence). This CDR3 is 13 amino acids long. The CDR3, as DNA: TGTGCCAGCAGCTTGAAGGGGATCGACGAGCAGTACTTC. Translation gives CASSLKGIDEQYF.

The CDR3: CASSLSPGADTQYF. The CDR3 DNA reads as TGTGCCAGCAGTTTATCCCCAGGGGCAGATACGCAGTATTTT. V is TRBV28 and J is TRBJ2-3; tentative D call: TRBD1 (6 bases). CDR1 and CDR2 from the germline V gene are MDHEN and SYDVKM. Trimming took off 1 base at V and 4 bases at J, with 9 bases between the two ends. This CDR3 spans 14 amino acids.

This chain uses TRBV6-5 with TRBJ1-1; maybe TRBD1 (6 bases). The length of the CDR3 is 16 residues. In germline, CDR1 is MNHEY, CDR2 SVGAGI. Trimming pared 2 bases from V and 0 bases from J, leaving 13 bases between. The CDR3 bases are TGTGCCAGCAGTTACAGGACAGAGGGGATGAACACTGAAGCTTTCTTT. This codes for CASSYRTEGMNTEAFF.

The chain uses TRBV21-1 and TRBJ1-2; the D call of TRBD1 is as the table states it, not checked on the DNA. TRBV21-1 represents a pseudogene. CDR3 size: 17 residues. The CDR3 DNA is TGTGCCAGCAGCAGAAAGGGACAGGGGCCCAATAACTATGGCTACACCTTC. Its protein product is CASSRKGQGPNNYGYTF.

A few counts support this clone. The V and J genes are TRBV27 and TRBJ2-3; D is ambiguous. Trimming left V 5 bases short and J 2 bases short, with 11 bases between. Germline assignment: CDR1 MNHEY and CDR2 SMNVEV (reference sequence). The CDR3 has 14 residues. The CDR3 sequence: CASSLGYSTDTQYF. The CDR3 nucleotides read TGTGCCAGCAGTCTGGGCTACTCCACAGATACGCAGTATTTT.

The rearrangement links TRBV28 to TRBJ2-3; D may be TRBD2 (6 bases). The length of the CDR3 is 15 residues. Per the germline V gene, CDR1 is MDHEN and CDR2 is SYDVKM. V was pared by 3 bases and J by 1 base, with 11 bases between. CDR3 amino acids: CASSLSRGGTDTQYF. In DNA form, the CDR3 reads TGTGCCAGCAGTTTGTCCCGCGGGGGCACAGATACGCAGTATTTT.

This sequence joins TRBV6-6 and TRBJ1-2; 10 bases map to TRBD1. CDR3 length equals 13 residues. The V and J ends lost 1 base and 13 bases, in that order; junction bases with no gene match: 6. Germline assignment: CDR1 MNHNY and CDR2 SVGAGI (reference sequence). The CDR3 nucleotides read TGTGCCAGCAGTTACTTGGGACAGGGGTTCCCCACCTTC. Protein sequence: CASSYLGQGFPTF.

This chain joins TRBV5-1 and TRBJ2-5; the match to TRBD1 covers 9 bases. The CDR3 spans 16 residues. Germline CDR1 and CDR2: SGHRS and YFSETQ. The junction had 8 bases not matched to a gene; V was cut back by 0 bases and J by 5 bases. The DNA for the CDR3 is TGCGCCAGCAGCTTGGACCCGACAGGGGGGCGGGAGACCCAGTACTTC. It yields the protein CASSLDPTGGRETQYF.

This sequence joins TRBV7-9 and TRBJ2-5, with TRBD2 as a possible D gene (6 bases). The CDR3 runs to 15 residues. V was cut by 1 base and J by 4 bases, with 13 bases left in between. CDR1 is SEHNR and CDR2 is FQNEAQ in the germline V gene (reference sequence). CDR3 residues: CASSLDIMGGETQYF. Written as DNA, the CDR3 is TGTGCCAGCAGCTTAGATATAATGGGAGGAGAGACCCAGTACTTC.

V gene TRBV5-4 combines with J gene TRBJ2-1, with 9 bases fitting TRBD2. The V gene's germline CDR1 is SGHNT and CDR2 YYREEE (reference sequence). The CDR3 loop spans 14 amino acids. J was trimmed by 6 bases and V by 5 bases; bases with no gene match: 6. This CDR3 reads CASSAGTSTNEQFF. CDR3 nucleotide sequence: TGTGCCAGCAGTGCCGGGACTAGCACCAATGAGCAGTTCTTC.

The chain has TRBV28 and TRBJ1-5; the D gene is possibly TRBD1 (5 bases). CDR1 is MDHEN, CDR2 SYDVKM, per germline. V was cut by 6 bases and J by 4 bases, with 13 bases left in between. The CDR3 has 14 residues. This CDR3 is CASRGPEPNQPQHF. CDR3 DNA: TGTGCCAGCAGGGGGCCGGAGCCTAATCAGCCCCAGCATTTT. The full variable domain, completed using reference TRBV28 and TRBJ1-5, is DVKVTQSSRYLVKRTGEKVFLECVQDMDHENMFWYRQDPGLGLRLIYFSYDVKMKEKGDIPEGYSVSREKKERFSLILESASTNQTSMYLCASRGPEPNQPQHFGDGTRLSIL.

The chain recombines TRBV10-3 with TRBJ2-5; tentative D call: TRBD1 (6 bases). CDR1 and CDR2 from the germline V gene are ENHRY and SYGVKD. This CDR3 is 13 amino acids long. Trimming pared 4 bases from V and 5 bases from J, leaving 11 bases between. The CDR3 protein is CAISATGAETQYF. As DNA, the CDR3 is TGTGCCATCAGTGCGACAGGCGCGGAGACCCAGTACTTC.

V gene TRBV7-9 combines with J gene TRBJ2-6; no firm D call. CDR1 is SEHNR, CDR2 FQNEAQ, per germline (reference sequence). Trimming pared 8 bases from V and 0 bases from J, leaving 5 bases between. The CDR3 has 13 amino acids. The DNA for the CDR3 is TGTGCCAGCTTGTACTCTGGGGCCAACGTCCTGACTTTC. Residues: CASLYSGANVLTF. The entire variable domain, with the rest obtained from reference TRBV7-9 and TRBJ2-6, is as follows: DTGVSQNPRHKITKRGQNVTFRCDPISEHNRLYWYRQTLGQGPEFLTYFQNEAQLEKSRLLSDRFSAERPKGSFSTLEIQRTEQGDSAMYLCASLYSGANVLTFGAGSRLTVL.

Written as DNA, the CDR3 is TGTGCCACCAGCGGACGGGACAGGGGTTTCCCAGATACGCAGTATTTT. Translating it yields CATSGRDRGFPDTQYF. The chain carries TRBV15 and TRBJ2-3, with TRBD1 identical over 10 bases. Germline V gene sequence: CDR1 LNHNV, CDR2 YYDKDF (reference sequence). V shed 5 bases and J 4 bases; nucleotides not matched to a gene: 9. This CDR3 spans 16 amino acids.

The chain joins TRBV6-1 to TRBJ2-5; 9 bases match TRBD1. V gave up 3 bases and J gave up 4 bases; unmatched junction bases: 6. This CDR3 spans 15 amino acids. CDR1 is MNHNS and CDR2 is SASEGT in the germline V gene. DNA of the CDR3: TGTGCCAGCAGTGAGGGGGACAGGGCTAGAGAGACCCAGTACTTC. This encodes CASSEGDRARETQYF.

The V gene is TRBV6-4, the J gene TRBJ1-4; maybe TRBD1 (5 bases). The V end lost 1 base, the J end lost 8 bases, and 23 bases lay between the germline ends. The CDR3 consists of 18 residues. Germline assignment: CDR1 MRHNA and CDR2 SNTAGT. CDR3 region: CASSDWCLRSTKGEKLFF. The CDR3 bases are TGTGCCAGCAGTGACTGGTGTCTTCGGTCAACCAAGGGGGAAAAACTGTTTTTT.

J is TRBJ1-2 and V is TRBV30; perhaps TRBD1 as D (6 bases). With 1 base removed from V and 8 bases from J, the gap between germline ends came to 14 bases. CDR3 length: 13 amino acids. The germline V gene encodes CDR1 GTSNPN and CDR2 SVGIG (reference sequence). CDR3 in amino acids: CAWSGDRLQGYTF. The CDR3 coding sequence is TGTGCCTGGAGTGGAGACAGGCTCCAGGGCTACACCTTC.

The chain uses TRBV6-1 and TRBJ2-3; TRBD2 aligns across 7 bases. The CDR3 runs to 14 residues. Germline trimming cut 6 bases from V and 6 bases from J; bases unmatched to any gene: 9. Germline V gives CDR1 MNHNS, CDR2 SASEGT. The CDR3 DNA reads TGTGCCAGCAGCAGGCTAGCGGCCGGGGATACGCAGTATTTT. This gives the protein CASSRLAAGDTQYF.

The rearrangement links TRBV19 to TRBJ1-1; D not resolved. The CDR3 is 14 residues long. V was pared by 7 bases and J by 4 bases, with 16 bases between. Germline CDR1 LNHDA, CDR2 SQIVND (reference sequence). The CDR3 coding sequence is TGTGCCAGTACACCTCTGCGTGGTGGCACTGAAGCTTTCTTT. Translated: CASTPLRGGTEAFF.

J is TRBJ2-1 and V is TRBV13; 9 bases are shared with TRBD1. The CDR3 totals 15 residues. Germline lookup yields CDR1 PRHDT and CDR2 FYEKMQ (reference sequence). Trimming cost V 5 bases and J 3 bases; bases outside gene matches: 5. The CDR3 DNA sequence: TGTGCCAGCAGCGTGACAGGGGGAATCTACAATGAGCAGTTCTTC. This gives the protein CASSVTGGIYNEQFF. The full variable domain, its missing parts supplied by reference TRBV13 and TRBJ2-1, is AAGVIQSPRHLIKEKRETATLKCYPIPRHDTVYWYQQGPGQDPQFLISFYEKMQSDKGSIPDRFSAQQFSDYHSELNMSSLELGDSALYFCASSVTGGIYNEQFFGPGTRLTVL.

The chain combines TRBV6-7 with TRBJ1-1; 10 bases are a match to TRBD1. TRBV6-7 is reported as an ORF; its role is uncertain. V gave up 6 bases and J gave up 2 bases; unmatched junction bases: 9. The CDR3 loop spans 16 amino acids. The CDR3 DNA sequence: TGTGCCAGCAGCCCCGGGACAGGGGCCGGAAACACTGAAGCTTTCTTT. Its protein is CASSPGTGAGNTEAFF.

The V and J genes are TRBV28 and TRBJ1-2; 9 bases map to TRBD1. CDR1 is MDHEN, CDR2 SYDVKM, per germline. V lost 6 bases to trimming and J lost 4 bases; unmatched junction nucleotides: 9. The CDR3 extends over 15 amino acids. CDR3 loop: CASSFRDRDGYGYTF. CDR3 nucleotide sequence: TGTGCCAGCAGCTTCCGGGACAGGGATGGCTATGGCTACACCTTC.

The chain uses TRBV5-4 and TRBJ1-1; TRBD1 matches at 8 bases. The CDR3 is 14 residues long. V dropped 7 bases and J dropped 4; count of bases not matched to a gene: 9. Germline CDR1 SGHNT, CDR2 YYREEE (reference sequence). The CDR3 protein is CASPDWTGSTEAFF. CDR3 nucleotides: TGTGCCAGCCCAGATTGGACAGGGAGCACTGAAGCTTTCTTT.

This clone was detected only a few times. The genes are TRBV28 and TRBJ1-1, with D perhaps matching TRBD1 (6 bases). Trimming removed 6 bases at V and 6 bases at J, with 20 bases between. Germline loops: CDR1 MDHEN, CDR2 SYDVKM. This CDR3 contains 15 residues. CDR3 bases: TGTGCCAGCAGGAGACACCAGGGGCCGACGGCTGAAGCTTTCTTT. This gives the protein CASRRHQGPTAEAFF. Supplemented by reference TRBV28 and TRBJ1-1, the full variable domain reads DVKVTQSSRYLVKRTGEKVFLECVQDMDHENMFWYRQDPGLGLRLIYFSYDVKMKEKGDIPEGYSVSREKKERFSLILESASTNQTSMYLCASRRHQGPTAEAFFGQGTRLTVV.

This clone appeared once. CDR3 DNA: TGTGCCAGCAGTCCCGGGAGGGGGCGAGAGACCCAGTACTTC. Its protein product is CASSPGRGRETQYF. The genes are TRBV25-1 and TRBJ2-5; tentative D call: TRBD2 (8 bases). The CDR3 contains 14 residues. Germline V gene data show CDR1 as MGHDK and CDR2 as SYGVNS. Trimming took 5 bases from V and 4 from J, leaving 14 bases between them.

The rearrangement uses TRBV4-3 and TRBJ1-2, with TRBD1 identical over 9 bases. Trimming at V came to 1 base and at J to 7 bases, leaving 7 bases not matched to a gene. This CDR3 comprises 15 residues. Germline V lookup: CDR1 LGHNA, CDR2 YSLEER. The CDR3 here is CASSQVVGTGSGYTF. CDR3 DNA sequence: TGCGCCAGCAGCCAAGTTGTCGGGACAGGGTCTGGCTACACCTTC.

The chain links TRBV5-5 to TRBJ2-7; a weak D match, TRBD2 (6 bases). V was clipped by 0 bases and J by 6 bases, with 16 bases between them. The CDR3 runs 15 residues. Germline CDR1 reads SGHKS; CDR2 reads YYEKEE (reference sequence). The CDR3 coding sequence is TGTGCCAGCAGCTTGGGGGCTACTAGCTTCGGCGAGCAGTACTTC. Amino acid sequence: CASSLGATSFGEQYF.

This chain uses TRBV4-3 with TRBJ1-5, with D unclear. Germline V gene data show CDR1 as LGHNA and CDR2 as YSLEER. V was trimmed by 4 bases and J by 8 bases, leaving 12 bases between them. This CDR3 contains 13 residues. In DNA form, the CDR3 reads TGCGCCAGCAGCCGACGTACTGGAGAGCCCCAGCATTTT. It specifies CASSRRTGEPQHF.

This clone came up once. The chain employs TRBV5-6 and TRBJ2-1; TRBD2 might be the D (7 bases). Trimming took off 0 bases at V and 3 bases at J, with 13 bases between the two ends. Germline CDR1 is SGHDT and CDR2 is YYEEEE. The CDR3 extends over 16 amino acids. The CDR3 reads CASSLAGGLGYNEQFF. The CDR3 DNA is TGTGCCAGCAGCTTGGCCGGGGGGCTAGGCTACAATGAGCAGTTCTTC.

This rearrangement joins TRBV5-4 to TRBJ2-6, with 10 nucleotides matching TRBD1. Germline loops: CDR1 SGHNT, CDR2 YYREEE (reference sequence). The length of the CDR3 is 18 residues. V trimming: 3 bases; J trimming: 0 bases; junction bases outside the gene matches: 6. CDR3 nucleotides: TGTGCCAGCAGCTCCCGGACAGGGGGTTTCTCTGGGGCCAACGTCCTGACTTTC. This gives the protein CASSSRTGGFSGANVLTF.